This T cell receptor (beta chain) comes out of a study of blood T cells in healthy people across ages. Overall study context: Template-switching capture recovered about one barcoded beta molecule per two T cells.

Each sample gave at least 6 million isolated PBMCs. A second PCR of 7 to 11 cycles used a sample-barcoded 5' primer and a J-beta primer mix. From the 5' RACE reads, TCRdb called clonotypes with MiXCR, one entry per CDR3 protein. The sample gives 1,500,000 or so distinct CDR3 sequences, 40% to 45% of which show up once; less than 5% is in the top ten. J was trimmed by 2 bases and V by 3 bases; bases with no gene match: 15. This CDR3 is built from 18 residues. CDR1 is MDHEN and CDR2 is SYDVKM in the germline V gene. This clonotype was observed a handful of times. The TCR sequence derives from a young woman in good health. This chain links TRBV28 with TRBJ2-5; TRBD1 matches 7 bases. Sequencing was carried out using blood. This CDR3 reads CASSFPLRAVQGQETQYF. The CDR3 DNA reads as TGTGCCAGCAGTTTTCCCCTGCGAGCCGTACAGGGGCAAGAGACCCAGTACTTC.